The present T cell receptor (beta chain) was sequenced within a study of blood T cells in healthy people across ages. Then a second PCR, running about 7 to 11 cycles, was carried out with a sample-barcoded 5' primer and a J-beta primer mix. From the 5' RACE reads, TCRdb called clonotypes with MiXCR, one entry per CDR3 protein. This sample has about 1.8 million distinct CDR3 sequences, with around half found just once. This CDR3 is 12 amino acids long. In germline, CDR1 is DFQATT, CDR2 SNEGSKA (reference sequence). Remarks on this clonotype: Compared with germline, one end of the junction differs, possibly owing to a read error.

Specimen: blood. The source is a woman in her forties in good health. This chain joins TRBV20-1 and TRBJ2-7; tentative D call: TRBD2 (6 bases). CDR3 loop: CSALDYHYERYF. The CDR3 nucleotides read TGCAGTGCCCTGGACTACCACTACGAGCGGTACTTC.